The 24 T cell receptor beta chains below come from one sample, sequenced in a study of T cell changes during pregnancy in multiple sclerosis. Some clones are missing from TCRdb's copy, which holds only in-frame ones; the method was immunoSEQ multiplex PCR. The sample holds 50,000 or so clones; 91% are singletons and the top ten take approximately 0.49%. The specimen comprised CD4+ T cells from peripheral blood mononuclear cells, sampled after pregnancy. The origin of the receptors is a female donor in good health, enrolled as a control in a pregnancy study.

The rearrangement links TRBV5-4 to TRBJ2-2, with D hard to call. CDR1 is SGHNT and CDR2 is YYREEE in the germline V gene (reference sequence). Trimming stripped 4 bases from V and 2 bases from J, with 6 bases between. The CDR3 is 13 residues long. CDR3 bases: TGTGCCAGCAGCGAGAGAAACACCGGGGAGCTGTTTTTT. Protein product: CASSERNTGELFF.

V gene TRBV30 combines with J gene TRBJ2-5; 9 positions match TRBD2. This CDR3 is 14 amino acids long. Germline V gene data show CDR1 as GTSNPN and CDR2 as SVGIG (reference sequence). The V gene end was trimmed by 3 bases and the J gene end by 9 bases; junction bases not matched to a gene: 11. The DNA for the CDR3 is TGTGCCTGGAGGGTTGAGGGAGCGGGGGGCCCCCAGTACTTC. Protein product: CAWRVEGAGGPQYF.

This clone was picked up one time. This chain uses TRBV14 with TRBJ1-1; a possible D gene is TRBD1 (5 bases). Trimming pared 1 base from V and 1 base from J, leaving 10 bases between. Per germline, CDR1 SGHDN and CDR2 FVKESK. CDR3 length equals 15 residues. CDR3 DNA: TGTGCCAGCAGCCAAGCGTGGGGCGGGAACACTGAAGCTTTCTTT. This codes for CASSQAWGGNTEAFF.

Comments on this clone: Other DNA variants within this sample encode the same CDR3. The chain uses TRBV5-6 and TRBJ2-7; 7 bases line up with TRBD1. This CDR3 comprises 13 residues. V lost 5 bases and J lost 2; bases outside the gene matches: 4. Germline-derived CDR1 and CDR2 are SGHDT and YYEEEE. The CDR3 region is CASSFDRAYEQYF. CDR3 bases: TGTGCCAGCAGTTTTGACAGGGCCTACGAGCAGTACTTC.

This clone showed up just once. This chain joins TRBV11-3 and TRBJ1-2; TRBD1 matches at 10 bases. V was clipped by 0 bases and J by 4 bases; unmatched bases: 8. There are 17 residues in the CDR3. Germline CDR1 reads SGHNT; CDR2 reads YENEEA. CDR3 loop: CASSLEHSGQGVYGYTF. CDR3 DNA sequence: TGTGCCAGCAGCTTAGAACATTCAGGACAGGGGGTCTATGGCTACACCTTC.

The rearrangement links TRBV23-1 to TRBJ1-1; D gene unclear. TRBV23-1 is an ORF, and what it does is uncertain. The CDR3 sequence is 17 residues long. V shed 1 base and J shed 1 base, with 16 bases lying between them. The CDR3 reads CASSQWPGVFPNTEAFF. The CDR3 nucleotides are TGCGCCAGCAGTCAATGGCCCGGGGTTTTCCCGAACACTGAAGCTTTCTTT.

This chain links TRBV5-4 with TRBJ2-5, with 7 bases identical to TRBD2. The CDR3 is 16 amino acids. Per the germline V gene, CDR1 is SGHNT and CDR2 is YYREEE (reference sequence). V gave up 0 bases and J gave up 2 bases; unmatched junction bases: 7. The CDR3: CASSLAGLAAQETQYF. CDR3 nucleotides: TGTGCCAGCAGCTTGGCGGGGCTAGCGGCACAAGAGACCCAGTACTTC. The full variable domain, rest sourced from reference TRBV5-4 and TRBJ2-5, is ETGVTQSPTHLIKTRGQQVTLRCSSQSGHNTVSWYQQALGQGPQFIFQYYREEENGRGNFPPRFSGLQFPNYSSELNVNALELDDSALYLCASSLAGLAAQETQYFGPGTRLLVL.

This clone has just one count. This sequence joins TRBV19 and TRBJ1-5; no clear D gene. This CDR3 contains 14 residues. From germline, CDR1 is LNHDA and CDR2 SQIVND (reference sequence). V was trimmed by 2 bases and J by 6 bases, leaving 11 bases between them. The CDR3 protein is CASSISGGSQPQHF. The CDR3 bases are TGTGCCAGTAGTATATCAGGAGGAAGTCAGCCCCAGCATTTT.

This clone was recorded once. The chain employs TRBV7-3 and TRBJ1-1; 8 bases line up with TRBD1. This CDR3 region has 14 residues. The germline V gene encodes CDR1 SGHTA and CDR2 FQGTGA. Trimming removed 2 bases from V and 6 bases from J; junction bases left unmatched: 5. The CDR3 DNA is TGTGCCAGCAGCTTAGTGCAGGGGGCCTCTGAAGCTTTCTTT. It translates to CASSLVQGASEAFF. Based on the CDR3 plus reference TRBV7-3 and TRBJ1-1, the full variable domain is GAGVSQTPSNKVTEKGKYVELRCDPISGHTALYWYRQSLGQGPEFLIYFQGTGAADDSGLPNDRFFAVRPEGSVSTLKIQRTERGDSAVYLCASSLVQGASEAFFGQGTRLTVV.

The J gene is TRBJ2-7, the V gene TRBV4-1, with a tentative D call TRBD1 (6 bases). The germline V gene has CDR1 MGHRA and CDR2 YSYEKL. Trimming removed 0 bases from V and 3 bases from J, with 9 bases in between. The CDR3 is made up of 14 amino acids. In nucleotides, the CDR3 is TGCGCCAGCAGCCAAGAGGAAGGGGGCTACGAGCAGTACTTC. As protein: CASSQEEGGYEQYF.

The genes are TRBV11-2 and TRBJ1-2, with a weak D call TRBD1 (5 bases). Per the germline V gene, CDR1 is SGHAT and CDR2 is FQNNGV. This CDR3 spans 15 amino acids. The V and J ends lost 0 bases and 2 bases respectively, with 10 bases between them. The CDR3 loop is CASSLDSHRNYGYTF. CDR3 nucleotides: TGTGCCAGCAGCTTAGACAGTCACAGGAACTATGGCTACACCTTC.

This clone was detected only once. The CDR3 bases are TGTGCCACCGCCCTAATCAGGACAGGGGGCAATGAGCAGTTCTTC. It specifies CATALIRTGGNEQFF. This chain uses TRBV28 with TRBJ2-1, with 10 positions matching TRBD1. V trimming: 10 bases; J trimming: 6 bases; junction bases outside the gene matches: 12. Germline-derived CDR1 and CDR2 are MDHEN and SYDVKM. This CDR3 contains 15 residues.

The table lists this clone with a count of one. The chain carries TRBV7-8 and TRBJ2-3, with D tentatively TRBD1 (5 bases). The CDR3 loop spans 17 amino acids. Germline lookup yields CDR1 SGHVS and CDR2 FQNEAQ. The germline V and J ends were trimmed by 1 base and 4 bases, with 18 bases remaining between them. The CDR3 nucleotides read TGTGCCAGCAGCTTAGGGATCGGAGCAGGGCAACCAGATACGCAGTATTTT. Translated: CASSLGIGAGQPDTQYF.

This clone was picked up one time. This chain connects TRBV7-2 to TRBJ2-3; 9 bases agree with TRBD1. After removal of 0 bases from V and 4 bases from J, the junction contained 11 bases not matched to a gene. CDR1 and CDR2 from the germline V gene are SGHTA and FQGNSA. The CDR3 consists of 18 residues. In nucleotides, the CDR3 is TGTGCCAGCAGCTTAGCCGTACCTGGGACAGGGAGGGCAGATACGCAGTATTTT. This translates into CASSLAVPGTGRADTQYF.

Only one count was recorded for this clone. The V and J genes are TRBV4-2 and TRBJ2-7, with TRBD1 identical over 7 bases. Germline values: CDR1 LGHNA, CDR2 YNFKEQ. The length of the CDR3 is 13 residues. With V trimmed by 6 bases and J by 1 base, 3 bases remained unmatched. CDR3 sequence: CASRPTGSYEQYF. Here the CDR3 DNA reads TGTGCCAGCAGACCGACAGGGTCCTACGAGCAGTACTTC.

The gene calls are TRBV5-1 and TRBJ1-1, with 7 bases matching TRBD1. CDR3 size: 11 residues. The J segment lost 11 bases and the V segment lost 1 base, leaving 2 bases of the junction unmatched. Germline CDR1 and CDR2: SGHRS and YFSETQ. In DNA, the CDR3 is TGCGCCAGCAGCTTGCAGGGGGTGGCTTTCTTT. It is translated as CASSLQGVAFF.

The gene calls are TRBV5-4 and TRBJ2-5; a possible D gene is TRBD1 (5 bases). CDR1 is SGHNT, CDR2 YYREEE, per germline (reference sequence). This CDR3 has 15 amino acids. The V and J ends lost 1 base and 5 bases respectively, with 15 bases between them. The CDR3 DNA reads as TGTGCCAGCAGCTTGTCACAGGCTCAGTGGGAGACCCAGTACTTC. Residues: CASSLSQAQWETQYF.

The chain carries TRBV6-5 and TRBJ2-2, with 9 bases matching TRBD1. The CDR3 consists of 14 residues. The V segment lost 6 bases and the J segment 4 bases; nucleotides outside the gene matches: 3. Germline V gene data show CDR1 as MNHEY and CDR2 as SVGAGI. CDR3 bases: TGTGCCAGCAGACAGGGGGCGAGCACCGGGGAGCTGTTTTTT. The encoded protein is CASRQGASTGELFF.

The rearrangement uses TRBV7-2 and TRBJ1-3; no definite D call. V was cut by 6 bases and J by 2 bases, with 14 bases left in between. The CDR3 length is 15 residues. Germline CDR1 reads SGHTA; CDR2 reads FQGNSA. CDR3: CASSQSPGTGNTIYF. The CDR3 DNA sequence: TGTGCCAGCAGTCAGAGCCCGGGTACTGGAAACACCATATATTTT.

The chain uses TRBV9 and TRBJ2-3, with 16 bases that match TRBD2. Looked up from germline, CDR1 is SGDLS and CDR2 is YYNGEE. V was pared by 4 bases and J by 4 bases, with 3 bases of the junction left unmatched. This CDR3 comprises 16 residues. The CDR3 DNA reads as TGTGCCAGCAGCCTCGGGACTAGCGGGGGGGCAGATACGCAGTATTTT. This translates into CASSLGTSGGADTQYF.

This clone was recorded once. CDR3 coding DNA: TGCGCCAGCAGCTTGGAGCGGGGAAACACTGAAGCTTTCTTT. The encoded protein is CASSLERGNTEAFF. The chain couples TRBV5-1 to TRBJ1-1; unclear D gene. From germline, CDR1 is SGHRS and CDR2 YFSETQ. The V end was cut by 0 bases, the J end by 2 bases, with 8 bases between. The CDR3 extends over 14 amino acids.

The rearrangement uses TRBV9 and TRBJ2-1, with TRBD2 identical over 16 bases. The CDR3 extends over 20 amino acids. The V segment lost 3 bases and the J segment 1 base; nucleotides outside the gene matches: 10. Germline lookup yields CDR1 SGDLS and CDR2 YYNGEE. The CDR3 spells CASSGGTSGGAEGSYNEQFF. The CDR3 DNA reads TGTGCCAGCAGCGGAGGGACTAGCGGGGGGGCCGAGGGGTCCTACAATGAGCAGTTCTTC.

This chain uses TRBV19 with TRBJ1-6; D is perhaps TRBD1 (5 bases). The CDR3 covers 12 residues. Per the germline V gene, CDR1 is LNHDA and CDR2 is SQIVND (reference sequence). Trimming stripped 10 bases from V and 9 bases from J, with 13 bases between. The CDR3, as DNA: TGTGCCACTGGGCAGGGCGGTTCACCCCTCCACTTT. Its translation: CATGQGGSPLHF.

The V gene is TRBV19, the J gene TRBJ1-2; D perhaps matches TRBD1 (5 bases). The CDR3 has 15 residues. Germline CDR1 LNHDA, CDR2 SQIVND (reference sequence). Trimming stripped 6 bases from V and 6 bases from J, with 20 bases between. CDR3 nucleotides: TGTGCCAGTAGGACAACCCGCGGGGGGACGGATGGCTACACCTTC. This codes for CASRTTRGGTDGYTF.